What follows is one T cell receptor beta chain and its context. Naive CD8 cells were CD45RO-negative, positively selected for CCR7, excluding terminally differentiated effector memory CD45RA+ cells. These data are taken from a study of shared clonotypes between healthy human individuals. Here immunoSEQ multiplex PCR was the method, and the copy in TCRdb shows in-frame clones only, minus some. The sample contains about 2.1 million clones, approximately 92% of which appear only once. Sequenced material: naive CD8+ T cells from PBMCs. This clonotype was obtained from a man younger than 30 in good health. Some clones in this sample may be carry-over from other donors' samples.

This CDR3 reads CASSLSSGGYYEQYF. The DNA for the CDR3 is TGTGCCAGCAGCCTATCTAGCGGCGGGTACTACGAGCAGTACTTC. This sequence joins TRBV7-8 and TRBJ2-7; 7 bases agree with TRBD2. The germline V gene has CDR1 SGHVS and CDR2 FQNEAQ. This CDR3 is built from 15 residues. Losses at the gene ends were 5 bases for V and 3 bases for J; bases not matched to a gene: 10. The entire variable domain, with the rest obtained from reference TRBV7-8 and TRBJ2-7, is as follows: GAGVSQSPRYKVAKRGQDVALRCDPISGHVSLFWYQQALGQGPEFLTYFQNEAQLDKSGLPSDRFFAERPEGSVSTLKIQRTQQEDSAVYLCASSLSSGGYYEQYFGPGTRLTVT.